This T cell receptor beta chain was recovered during a study of sequential checkpoint blockade in melanoma. Across the whole study: Arm A got nivolumab then ipilimumab; arm B the reverse, 1:1. Each arm's sequence ended with maintenance nivolumab.

Treatment reported: randomized to nivolumab then ipilimumab (arm A) or the reverse (arm B). No patient had prior DNA-damaging chemotherapy. PBMC sorting kept live CD3+CD8+ cells without CD19 or CD56. Method: immunoSEQ multiplex PCR; TCRdb's copy keeps in-frame clones and lacks some. The sample has 15,000 to 20,000 clones; 60% to 80% are singletons. The sequence was collected from a human donor with melanoma. Specimen: CD8+ T cells sorted from blood (inferred from file names), collected from a patient given nivolumab and ipilimumab in sequence.

In DNA, the CDR3 is TGTGCCAGCATAGGTGGCGGGGATACGCAGTATTTT. This codes for CASIGGGDTQYF. V usage is TRBV27 and J usage is TRBJ2-3, with D tentatively TRBD2 (5 bases). With 7 bases removed from V and 6 bases from J, the gap between germline ends came to 11 bases. The CDR3 consists of 12 residues. Germline CDR1 is MNHEY and CDR2 is SMNVEV (reference sequence).